This entry lists 21 T cell receptor beta chains sequenced from one sample in a study of blood T cell repertoires in COVID-19 (dated by TCRdb to 2019 to 2021). The method behind the library was the immunoSEQ multiplex PCR assay. In its TCRdb copy, this immuneACCESS table keeps in-frame sequences only and misses some clones. Where compared with another copy, unresolved V genes explain less than half of these, and the others have no known cause. For this sample the table gives 380,000 or so clones, of which roughly 90% were detected only once. The ten biggest clones cover 1.2% of the sample. Specimen: peripheral blood. The receptors come from a man aged 35 to 55 with acute or convalescent COVID-19.

The chain uses TRBV27 and TRBJ2-3; 7 bases line up with TRBD2. Per the germline V gene, CDR1 is MNHEY and CDR2 is SMNVEV (reference sequence). Trimming took 7 bases from V and 0 from J; bases not matched to a gene: 13. This CDR3 has 17 residues. CDR3 protein: CASIYRGGEPSTDTQYF. The CDR3, as DNA: TGTGCCAGCATCTATCGGGGAGGGGAACCTAGCACAGATACGCAGTATTTT.

The chain combines TRBV15 with TRBJ1-2; D remains ambiguous. The V gene lost 0 bases and the J gene lost 9 bases, with 8 bases spanning the gap. The CDR3 length is 12 residues. Germline-derived CDR1 and CDR2 are LNHNV and YYDKDF (reference sequence). The CDR3, as DNA: TGTGCCACCAGCAGAGATATAGATCGCTACACCTTC. This sequence encodes CATSRDIDRYTF.

J is TRBJ1-3 and V is TRBV18; possibly TRBD1 for D (5 bases). The CDR3 totals 16 residues. Trimming pared 5 bases from V and 0 bases from J, leaving 14 bases between. Germline assignment: CDR1 KGHSH and CDR2 LQKENI. The CDR3 sequence is CASSAGGIFSGNTIYF. In nucleotides, the CDR3 is TGTGCCAGCTCAGCCGGGGGAATATTCTCTGGAAACACCATATATTTT.

The rearrangement links TRBV7-2 to TRBJ1-5; D is perhaps TRBD1 (5 bases). The V and J ends lost 4 bases and 2 bases respectively, with 12 bases between them. The CDR3 length is 15 residues. CDR1 and CDR2 from the germline V gene are SGHTA and FQGNSA. The CDR3: CASSSRVGGNQPQHF. DNA for the CDR3: TGTGCCAGCAGCTCCAGGGTTGGGGGCAATCAGCCCCAGCATTTT.

The chain combines TRBV11-2 with TRBJ2-3; no reliable D call. CDR1 is SGHAT and CDR2 is FQNNGV in the germline V gene. Between the trimmed V and J ends, which lost 1 base and 2 bases, there was a span of 16 bases. This CDR3 is built from 17 residues. CDR3 sequence reads: CASSLGFRLESTDTQYF. CDR3 in DNA: TGTGCCAGCAGCTTAGGGTTTCGGCTAGAGTCCACAGATACGCAGTATTTT.

This clone was observed a few times. The chain links TRBV7-9 to TRBJ1-1; possibly TRBD1 for D (6 bases). V was shortened by 5 bases and J by 3 bases, with 13 bases between the two germline ends. CDR1 and CDR2 from the germline V gene are SEHNR and FQNEAQ (reference sequence). CDR3 length equals 14 residues. CDR3 sequence (DNA): TGTGCCAGCAGCCCGCGACAGGAGTACACTGAAGCTTTCTTT. It yields the protein CASSPRQEYTEAFF.

The J gene is TRBJ1-1, the V gene TRBV7-9, with D tentatively TRBD1 (5 bases). This CDR3 comprises 15 residues. Germline lookup yields CDR1 SEHNR and CDR2 FQNEAQ (reference sequence). V was cut by 3 bases and J by 6 bases, with 17 bases left in between. The CDR3 nucleotides are TGTGCCAGCAGCTTGATCGGGACTTCAAAACCTGAAGCTTTCTTT. Residues: CASSLIGTSKPEAFF.

To note about this clone: This specimen includes other DNA sequences encoding the same CDR3. The chain employs TRBV11-3 and TRBJ2-2; tentatively, D is TRBD2 (6 bases). CDR3 size: 16 residues. The germline V gene has CDR1 SGHNT and CDR2 YENEEA. The germline V and J ends were trimmed by 2 bases and 0 bases, with 10 bases remaining between them. CDR3 protein: CASSLSSGANTGELFF. For the CDR3, the DNA is TGTGCCAGCAGCTTAAGTTCGGGAGCGAACACCGGGGAGCTGTTTTTT. Variable domain in full (rest from reference TRBV11-3 and TRBJ2-2): EAGVVQSPRYKIIEKKQPVAFWCNPISGHNTLYWYLQNLGQGPELLIRYENEEAVDDSQLPKDRFSAERLKGVDSTLKIQPAELGDSAVYLCASSLSSGANTGELFFGEGSRLTVL.

The chain employs TRBV27 and TRBJ1-1; D might be TRBD1 (5 bases). Trimming removed 6 bases from V and 2 bases from J, with 13 bases in between. The CDR3 totals 14 residues. Germline CDR1 MNHEY, CDR2 SMNVEV (reference sequence). This chain's CDR3 is CASSRGGYNTEAFF. The CDR3 DNA follows: TGTGCCAGCAGCCGCGGGGGTTACAACACTGAAGCTTTCTTT.

This clone was seen a handful of times. This chain links TRBV19 with TRBJ2-1, with 7 bases matching TRBD2. CDR1 and CDR2 (germline): LNHDA, SQIVND (reference sequence). The CDR3 length is 15 residues. V trimming: 7 bases; J trimming: 7 bases; junction bases outside the gene matches: 13. CDR3 in amino acids: CASTSIMARENEQFF. The CDR3 DNA sequence: TGTGCCAGTACCTCTATAATGGCGCGGGAGAATGAGCAGTTCTTC.

The genes are TRBV7-8 and TRBJ2-1; tentative D call: TRBD1 (5 bases). The germline V and J ends were trimmed by 3 bases and 8 bases, with 8 bases remaining between them. The CDR3 runs 12 residues. Germline values: CDR1 SGHVS, CDR2 FQNEAQ. CDR3 DNA sequence: TGTGCCAGCAGCTTCAGGGCTGATGAGCAGTTCTTC. It encodes CASSFRADEQFF.

The table lists this clone with a count of one. The gene calls are TRBV6-6 and TRBJ1-2; 10 nucleotides match TRBD1. V was clipped by 2 bases and J by 7 bases; unmatched bases: 7. CDR3 length: 15 residues. CDR1 and CDR2 from the germline V gene are MNHNY and SVGAGI (reference sequence). The CDR3 spells CASSYRGQGVGGYTF. The CDR3 DNA is TGTGCCAGCAGTTACCGAGGACAGGGGGTTGGTGGCTACACCTTC.

The J gene is TRBJ1-1, the V gene TRBV6-5, with D maybe TRBD1 (5 bases). Germline V gene data show CDR1 as MNHEY and CDR2 as SVGAGI. The CDR3 totals 14 residues. Trimming left V 6 bases short and J 4 bases short, with 15 bases between. CDR3 DNA sequence: TGTGCCAGCAGAAAAGGAGGGGCGAGCACTGAAGCTTTCTTT. The encoded protein is CASRKGGASTEAFF.

This chain uses TRBV6-5 with TRBJ1-1; 7 nucleotides agree with TRBD1. The CDR3 runs to 14 residues. Germline V gene data show CDR1 as MNHEY and CDR2 as SVGAGI. With 8 bases clipped from V and 1 base from J, the junction kept 7 bases outside the gene matches. The DNA of the CDR3 is TGTGCCAGCGGTAGGACAGGTCGGAACACTGAAGCTTTCTTT. It translates to CASGRTGRNTEAFF.

V gene TRBV6-1 combines with J gene TRBJ2-1; 7 bases fit TRBD1. From germline, CDR1 is MNHNS and CDR2 SASEGT. V shed 1 base and J 2 bases; nucleotides not matched to a gene: 2. This CDR3 is 15 amino acids long. CDR3 nucleotide sequence: TGTGCCAGCAGTGAAGGCAGGGGGACCTACAATGAGCAGTTCTTC. This gives the protein CASSEGRGTYNEQFF.

V and J are TRBV10-3 and TRBJ1-4; D not resolved. The germline CDR1 and CDR2 sequences are ENHRY and SYGVKD. This CDR3 spans 15 amino acids. V gave up 0 bases and J gave up 8 bases, with 13 bases separating them. The CDR3 DNA reads TGTGCCATCAGTGAGTCAGACTCCTCCTTCGAAAAACTGTTTTTT. This sequence encodes CAISESDSSFEKLFF.

This clone appeared once. The chain carries TRBV2 and TRBJ2-7, with TRBD1 matching 7 bases. The CDR3 spans 15 residues. V was clipped by 2 bases and J by 3 bases; unmatched bases: 7. CDR1 SNHLY and CDR2 FYNNEI come from the germline V gene. This chain's CDR3 is CASSESSGQIYEQYF. In DNA, the CDR3 is TGTGCCAGCAGTGAATCCTCGGGACAGATCTACGAGCAGTACTTC.

This clone was detected once. The rearrangement uses TRBV6-1 and TRBJ1-2, with 7 bases identical to TRBD1. Unmatched junction bases numbered 6, after V lost 3 bases and J lost 2 bases. This CDR3 region has 15 residues. Germline CDR1 MNHNS, CDR2 SASEGT. The CDR3 sequence: CASSDWTGPNYGYTF. The DNA of the CDR3 is TGTGCCAGCAGTGATTGGACAGGACCCAACTATGGCTACACCTTC.

The chain recombines TRBV27 with TRBJ1-2, with D hard to call. Per the germline V gene, CDR1 is MNHEY and CDR2 is SMNVEV (reference sequence). V gave up 0 bases and J gave up 3 bases, with 8 bases separating them. CDR3 length: 14 residues. CDR3 amino acids: CASSLSGQDYGYTF. DNA for the CDR3: TGTGCCAGCAGTTTATCAGGCCAGGACTATGGCTACACCTTC.

The rearrangement links TRBV18 to TRBJ2-7; 10 bases line up with TRBD2. Germline V CDR1 and CDR2: KGHSH, LQKENI. The junction had 8 bases not matched to a gene; V was cut back by 4 bases and J by 5 bases. The CDR3 spans 15 residues. CDR3 in DNA: TGTGCCAGCTCACAAAGCGGGGGGGCCATTAACGAGCAGTACTTC. This translates into CASSQSGGAINEQYF.

This chain links TRBV27 with TRBJ2-2, with 8 positions matching TRBD1. Germline CDR1 MNHEY, CDR2 SMNVEV (reference sequence). After removal of 3 bases from V and 6 bases from J, the junction contained 6 bases not matched to a gene. This CDR3 has 15 amino acids. CDR3 sequence: CASSFRTGPAGELFF. CDR3 in DNA: TGTGCCAGCAGTTTCAGGACAGGGCCCGCCGGGGAGCTGTTTTTT.